Shown below are 13 T cell receptor beta chains from a single sample sequenced in a study of blood T cell repertoires in COVID-19. Profiled with immunoSEQ multiplex PCR; TCRdb holds only in-frame clones, not every one. The sample consists of some 390,000 clones, approximately 86% of them appearing once. Sequencing was done on a sample of peripheral blood. The receptors here all came from a human donor in a cohort sampled during active COVID-19.

In DNA form, the CDR3 reads TGCGCCAGCAGCCTAAACCAGGGAAGTCACTATGGCTACACCTTC. This encodes CASSLNQGSHYGYTF. This rearrangement joins TRBV5-1 to TRBJ1-2; a possible D gene is TRBD1 (5 bases). The germline V gene has CDR1 SGHRS and CDR2 YFSETQ. The V gene lost 4 bases and the J gene lost 3 bases, with 16 bases spanning the gap. The CDR3 length is 15 residues.

The genes are TRBV6-6 and TRBJ1-3, with D unclear. Looked up from germline, CDR1 is MNHNY and CDR2 is SVGAGI (reference sequence). This CDR3 has 13 amino acids. Between the trimmed V and J ends, which lost 2 bases and 8 bases, there was a span of 10 bases. The CDR3 DNA sequence: TGTGCCAGCAGTTACCCACTGATGGACACCATATATTTT. Translation gives CASSYPLMDTIYF.

The chain couples TRBV5-5 to TRBJ2-2; perhaps TRBD2 as D (5 bases). The CDR3 is made up of 16 amino acids. The germline gives CDR1 SGHKS, CDR2 YYEKEE (reference sequence). The V end was cut by 3 bases, the J end by 2 bases, with 14 bases between. The CDR3 nucleotides read TGTGCCAGCAGCTCCTTCGGACTGGTTAACACCGGGGAGCTGTTTTTT. The encoded protein is CASSSFGLVNTGELFF.

With respect to this clone: In the same sample, other DNA sequences code for this CDR3. CDR3 nucleotide sequence: TGTGCCACCAGCAGCCGGGACAGGGGGGAGTACGAGCAGTACTTC. It translates to CATSSRDRGEYEQYF. This chain connects TRBV15 to TRBJ2-7, with TRBD1 matching 11 bases. Germline trimming cut 3 bases from V and 4 bases from J; bases unmatched to any gene: 5. Germline assignment: CDR1 LNHNV and CDR2 YYDKDF (reference sequence). CDR3 length: 15 amino acids.

The chain combines TRBV18 with TRBJ1-2; a weak D match, TRBD1 (5 bases). The CDR3 length is 14 residues. V lost 0 bases and J 5 bases, leaving 10 bases between the germline ends. Germline CDR1 and CDR2: KGHSH and LQKENI. The CDR3 loop reads CASSPPGGPYGYTF. The CDR3 region has the DNA TGTGCCAGCTCACCACCCGGGGGACCGTATGGCTACACCTTC.

The chain couples TRBV7-2 to TRBJ2-7; TRBD2 matches 13 bases. Per the germline V gene, CDR1 is SGHTA and CDR2 is FQGNSA. Trimming took 1 base from V and 8 from J; bases not matched to a gene: 8. This CDR3 is built from 16 residues. CDR3: CASSLDGTSGAMKQYF. Written as DNA, the CDR3 is TGTGCCAGCAGCTTAGACGGGACTAGCGGGGCTATGAAGCAGTACTTC.

This rearrangement joins TRBV25-1 to TRBJ1-1; D unresolved. The V end lost 2 bases, the J end lost 1 base, and 8 bases lay between the germline ends. The CDR3 totals 14 residues. Germline values: CDR1 MGHDK, CDR2 SYGVNS. CDR3 residues: CASSENEANTEAFF. In nucleotides, the CDR3 is TGTGCCAGCAGTGAAAACGAGGCGAACACTGAAGCTTTCTTT.

The V gene is TRBV6-1, the J gene TRBJ2-7; D is possibly TRBD1 (6 bases). The ends were cut back, 1 base at V and 1 base at J, with 11 bases in the middle. The CDR3 consists of 15 residues. Germline CDR1 MNHNS, CDR2 SASEGT. Written as DNA, the CDR3 is TGTGCCAGCAGTGAAGAACAGGGCAGATCCTACGAGCAGTACTTC. The encoded protein is CASSEEQGRSYEQYF.

The V gene is TRBV28, the J gene TRBJ1-5; 7 bases are shared with TRBD1. V dropped 6 bases and J dropped 3; count of bases not matched to a gene: 5. Germline CDR1 MDHEN, CDR2 SYDVKM. This CDR3 region has 14 residues. The CDR3 loop is CASRKTGVNQPQHF. The DNA for the CDR3 is TGTGCCAGCAGAAAAACAGGGGTCAATCAGCCCCAGCATTTT. The whole variable domain, remainder taken from reference TRBV28 and TRBJ1-5, is DVKVTQSSRYLVKRTGEKVFLECVQDMDHENMFWYRQDPGLGLRLIYFSYDVKMKEKGDIPEGYSVSREKKERFSLILESASTNQTSMYLCASRKTGVNQPQHFGDGTRLSIL.

V usage is TRBV7-9 and J usage is TRBJ2-7; 7 positions agree with TRBD2. The CDR3 has 14 amino acids. In germline, CDR1 is SEHNR, CDR2 FQNEAQ (reference sequence). Here the CDR3 reads CATMAGVSSYEQYF. The CDR3 DNA follows: TGTGCGACGATGGCGGGGGTAAGCTCCTACGAGCAGTACTTC.

The chain has TRBV6-6 and TRBJ1-2, with TRBD1 matching 9 bases. The germline V gene has CDR1 MNHNY and CDR2 SVGAGI (reference sequence). CDR3 length: 17 amino acids. Losses at the gene ends were 5 bases for V and 2 bases for J; bases not matched to a gene: 12. The CDR3 spells CASSPTGGRDRNYGYTF. The CDR3 DNA reads as TGTGCCAGCAGTCCTACAGGGGGCCGGGATAGGAACTATGGCTACACCTTC.

The chain joins TRBV5-4 to TRBJ1-1, with 11 bases identical to TRBD1. Trimming took 1 base from V and 3 from J; bases not matched to a gene: 11. The CDR3 sequence is 18 residues long. In germline, CDR1 is SGHNT, CDR2 YYREEE (reference sequence). The chain's CDR3 is CASSLWGQGENTYTEAFF. CDR3 nucleotide sequence: TGTGCCAGCAGCTTGTGGGGACAGGGGGAGAATACCTACACTGAAGCTTTCTTT.

This rearrangement joins TRBV3-1 (or the pseudogene TRBV3-2) to TRBJ2-7; maybe TRBD2 (5 bases). The CDR3 is 12 amino acids. Germline V CDR1 and CDR2: LGHDT, YNNKEL (reference sequence). V lost 1 base and J 6 bases, leaving 7 bases between the germline ends. The DNA of the CDR3 is TGTGCCAGCAGCCAAGGAGGGAGCGAGCAGTACTTC. Residues: CASSQGGSEQYF.